The 10 T cell receptor beta chains in this list originate from one sample, sequenced in a study of blood T cell repertoires in COVID-19. Assay: immunoSEQ multiplex PCR; the TCRdb copy retains only in-frame clones and omits some. The data hold 45,000 to 60,000 clones, with about 90% observed a single time. Sequencing was done on a sample of peripheral blood. The origin of the receptors is a man between 65 and 85 years old with active COVID-19.

V is TRBV18 and J is TRBJ2-3; D possibly corresponds to TRBD2 (6 bases). The CDR3 runs to 16 residues. V shed 1 base and J shed 1 base, with 12 bases lying between them. Germline CDR1 reads KGHSH; CDR2 reads LQKENI. CDR3 loop: CASSPLTSGGTDTQYF. In nucleotides, the CDR3 is TGTGCCAGCTCACCACTGACTAGTGGAGGCACAGATACGCAGTATTTT. Full variable domain (remainder filled in from reference TRBV18 and TRBJ2-3): NAGVMQNPRHLVRRRGQEARLRCSPMKGHSHVYWYRQLPEEGLKFMVYLQKENIIDESGMPKERFSAEFPKEGPSILRIQQVVRGDSAAYFCASSPLTSGGTDTQYFGPGTRLTVL.

This rearrangement joins TRBV28 to TRBJ1-2; TRBD1 aligns across 8 bases. CDR1 is MDHEN and CDR2 is SYDVKM in the germline V gene. CDR3 length equals 15 residues. V lost 5 bases, J lost 8 bases, and 13 bases stayed unmatched. The CDR3 nucleotides read TGTGCCAGCAGTCCCTCGATTCCAGGGGGCGGGGGCTACACCTTC. Translated, it gives CASSPSIPGGGGYTF.

This chain joins TRBV23-1 and TRBJ2-7, with 7 nucleotides matching TRBD1. TRBV23-1 is an ORF, with its function uncertain. CDR3 length: 16 amino acids. V lost 2 bases, J lost 0 bases, and 7 bases stayed unmatched. CDR3 in DNA: TGCGCCAGCAGTCAACCAGACAGGGATTACTCCTACGAGCAGTACTTC. Its translation: CASSQPDRDYSYEQYF.

In DNA form, the CDR3 reads TGTGCCAGCAGGGCGGACAGGACGGCGAACACCGGGGAGCTGTTTTTT. Residues: CASRADRTANTGELFF. This chain joins TRBV5-5 and TRBJ2-2; 7 bases match TRBD1. This CDR3 contains 16 residues. Germline assignment: CDR1 SGHKS and CDR2 YYEKEE (reference sequence). J gave up 0 bases and V 5 bases, and 7 bases lay outside the gene matches.

This clone was observed a handful of times. The J gene is TRBJ2-7, the V gene TRBV6-1; D unresolved. The CDR3 has 13 amino acids. Per germline, CDR1 MNHNS and CDR2 SASEGT. The V end lost 0 bases, the J end lost 7 bases, and 10 bases lay between the germline ends. As DNA, the CDR3 is TGTGCCAGCAGTGAAGCTCAGGTCAGTGAGCAGTACTTC. Translating gives CASSEAQVSEQYF.

The CDR3 DNA reads as TGTGCCATCAGTCCGGGAGATAGCAATCAGCCCCAGCATTTT. Translated, it gives CAISPGDSNQPQHF. The J gene is TRBJ1-5, the V gene TRBV10-3; no clear D gene. This CDR3 is built from 14 residues. The V gene lost 5 bases and the J gene lost 0 bases, with 8 bases spanning the gap. The germline CDR1 and CDR2 sequences are ENHRY and SYGVKD.

The rearrangement joins TRBV9 to TRBJ1-2; a possible D gene is TRBD1 (5 bases). Trimming cost V 4 bases and J 2 bases, with 15 bases left between them. This CDR3 has 15 amino acids. Germline CDR1 and CDR2: SGDLS and YYNGEE. This chain's CDR3 is CASSTGEGRNYGYTF. Here the CDR3 DNA reads TGTGCCAGCAGCACCGGGGAGGGGCGGAACTATGGCTACACCTTC.

The rearrangement uses TRBV11-2 and TRBJ1-4; 10 nucleotides line up with TRBD1. Germline lookup yields CDR1 SGHAT and CDR2 FQNNGV. V shed 5 bases, J shed 6 bases, and the junction held 3 bases outside the gene matches. The length of the CDR3 is 14 residues. The CDR3 DNA reads as TGTGCCAGCAGCAACGGACAGGGGGATGAAAAACTGTTTTTT. Translation: CASSNGQGDEKLFF.

This rearrangement joins TRBV10-3 to TRBJ2-2; TRBD1 might be the D (6 bases). The germline gives CDR1 ENHRY, CDR2 SYGVKD. Trimming took off 11 bases at V and 4 bases at J, with 14 bases between the two ends. This CDR3 is 13 amino acids long. The CDR3 nucleotides read TGTGCCCACCGGCAGGGGAGCACCGGGGAGCTGTTTTTT. Protein sequence: CAHRQGSTGELFF.

This chain joins TRBV7-9 and TRBJ1-1; TRBD1 matches 7 bases. CDR1 and CDR2 from the germline V gene are SEHNR and FQNEAQ (reference sequence). The length of the CDR3 is 15 residues. Germline trimming cut 5 bases from V and 0 bases from J; bases unmatched to any gene: 6. CDR3 residues: CASSPLGTVNTEAFF. In DNA, the CDR3 is TGTGCCAGCAGCCCCCTCGGGACAGTGAACACTGAAGCTTTCTTT.